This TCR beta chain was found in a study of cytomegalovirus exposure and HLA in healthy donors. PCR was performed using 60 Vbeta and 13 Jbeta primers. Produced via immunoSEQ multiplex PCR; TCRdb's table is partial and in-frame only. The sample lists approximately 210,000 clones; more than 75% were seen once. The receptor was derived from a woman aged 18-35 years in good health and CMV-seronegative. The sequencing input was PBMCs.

This CDR3 reads CASSNIAGGPYEQYF. The DNA for the CDR3 is TGTGCCAGCAGCAATATAGCGGGAGGGCCCTACGAGCAGTACTTC. The chain has TRBV7-2 and TRBJ2-7, with TRBD2 matching over 11 bases. CDR3 length equals 15 residues. Per germline, CDR1 SGHTA and CDR2 FQGNSA. Germline trimming cut 5 bases from V and 2 bases from J; bases unmatched to any gene: 5.